This T cell receptor (beta chain) was sequenced in a study of blood T cell repertoires in COVID-19. Original analysis: Amplification from reference gene primers served as the basis for estimated nucleated cell counts. Repertoires were generated with immunoSEQ multiplex PCR, while TCRdb's copy carries only in-frame clones and drops some. V and J calls and clone size are as listed in that table; D and trimming were resolved from the DNA. The data hold some 250,000 clones, with more than 80% observed a single time. Germline V CDR1 and CDR2: LGHNT, FRNRAP. This CDR3 region has 13 residues. The V and J ends lost 4 bases and 8 bases respectively, with 12 bases between them. One Seattle source followed patients from active infection through their disease course.

Sequencing was carried out using peripheral blood. This TCR came from a woman aged 80 or over with COVID-19, enrolled during active disease. The chain joins TRBV12-5 to TRBJ2-1; possible D gene TRBD2, 5 bases. CDR3 amino acids: CASGSGPRDEQFF. CDR3 bases: TGTGCTAGTGGTTCGGGTCCGAGGGATGAGCAGTTCTTC.